This TCR beta chain was sequenced during a study of cytomegalovirus exposure and HLA in healthy donors. Study summary: Both the 120 validation repertoires and the 666 first-cohort repertoires used the same platform, as reported by a later analysis.

This CDR3 has 13 residues. Germline trimming cut 1 base from V and 5 bases from J; bases unmatched to any gene: 1. The germline V gene has CDR1 LNHDA and CDR2 SQIVND (reference sequence). Comment on this clone: The sample has other DNA sequences that encode this CDR3 too.

TCRdb's table, derived via immunoSEQ multiplex PCR, lists solely in-frame clones and lacks some. The sample has about 400,000 clones; roughly 89% are singletons. The sample comprised PBMCs. The chain has TRBV19 and TRBJ2-5; 7 nucleotides match TRBD1. The clonotype comes from a woman in her late teens or twenties in good health and CMV-seronegative. CDR3 in DNA: TGTGCCAGTAGTATAGTAGGGGGCGAGACCCAGTACTTC. Protein product: CASSIVGGETQYF.